This entry is about one T cell receptor (beta chain). The sample is drawn from a study of blood T cell repertoires in COVID-19. At the level of the study: Specimens from acute and convalescent COVID-19 originated in the United States, Italy and Spain. PBMCs, B-cell-depleted T cells, or T cells were the source of the cDNA or gDNA that made up the material.

Seattle's cohort entered during active infection and was followed longitudinally. The protocol was immunoSEQ multiplex PCR, while the TCRdb copy is restricted to in-frame clones and leaves out a portion. The profile shows approximately 300,000 clones, 90% of them singletons. CDR3 size: 15 residues. Germline CDR1 is PRHDT and CDR2 is FYEKMQ (reference sequence). Trimming left V 5 bases short and J 5 bases short, with 17 bases between. The TCR was taken from a woman aged 45 to 65 with COVID-19, enrolled during active disease. Sequencing input: peripheral blood. This chain uses TRBV13 with TRBJ2-3, with D perhaps matching TRBD2 (6 bases). Here the CDR3 reads CASSPTRRRGDTQYF. The CDR3 DNA is TGTGCCAGCAGCCCGACGCGGCGGAGGGGAGATACGCAGTATTTT.